The next 20 T cell receptor beta chains were all read from a single sample in a study of blood T cells in healthy people across ages. Primers used in a second PCR of roughly 7 to 12 cycles were a sample-barcoded 5' primer and a J-beta primer mix. From the 5' RACE reads, TCRdb called clonotypes with MiXCR, one entry per CDR3 protein. The sample holds 600,000 or so distinct CDR3 sequences, approximately 30% seen once. The sequencing sample was made of blood. The source is an elderly woman in good health.

The sample holds many counts of this clonotype. The chain is built from TRBV7-8 and TRBJ2-7, with TRBD1 as a possible D gene (6 bases). Germline assignment: CDR1 SGHVS and CDR2 FQNEAQ. V lost 4 bases and J lost 3, with 13 bases in between. This CDR3 has 14 residues. CDR3 nucleotides: TGTGCCAGCAGCTCATCCACGGACAGCTACGAGCAGTACTTC. Its translation is CASSSSTDSYEQYF.

This clonotype was recorded many times. This chain joins TRBV28 and TRBJ2-7; D gene ambiguous. The germline V gene encodes CDR1 MDHEN and CDR2 SYDVKM. Trimming removed 6 bases at V and 2 bases at J, with 11 bases between. The CDR3 is 13 residues long. CDR3 sequence: CASSKGRTYEQYF. The CDR3 DNA sequence: TGTGCCAGCAGCAAAGGACGGACCTACGAGCAGTACTTC.

This clonotype was seen more than once but under ten times. Given a much more abundant clone one base away, this may be a read error. This chain connects TRBV5-1 to TRBJ2-5; D remains ambiguous. Germline V gene lookup returns CDR1 SGHRS and CDR2 YFSETQ. The CDR3 spans 14 residues. CDR3 protein: CASSLAKIQETQCF. The CDR3 nucleotides are TGCGCCAGCAGCTTGGCCAAGATCCAAGAGACCCAGTGCTTC. Combining the CDR3 with reference TRBV5-1 and TRBJ2-5 gives the whole variable domain KAGVTQTPRYLIKTRGQQVTLSCSPISGHRSVSWYQQTPGQGLQFLFEYFSETQRNKGNFPGRFSGRQFSNSRSEMNVSTLELGDSALYLCASSLAKIQETQCFGPGTRLLVL.

This clonotype has a handful of counts. The rearrangement joins TRBV28 to TRBJ2-3, with 8 bases matching TRBD2. J lost 10 bases, V lost 3 bases, and 12 bases had no gene match. CDR1 is MDHEN, CDR2 SYDVKM, per germline. This CDR3 has 15 amino acids. CDR3 amino acids: CASSFRGLEGEAQYF. CDR3 in DNA: TGTGCCAGCAGTTTCCGGGGACTAGAGGGGGAGGCGCAGTATTTT.

Remarks on this clonotype: This sequence may be a read error, since a much larger clone differs from it by one base. The genes are TRBV6-2 or TRBV6-3 and TRBJ2-2, with D perhaps TRBD1 or TRBD2 (6 bases each). The CDR3 runs to 18 residues. Germline V gives CDR1 MNHEY, CDR2 SVGEGT. The CDR3, as DNA: TGTGCCAGCAGTTACTCGAATTCGGGGGCCCAAAACACCGGGGAGCGGTTTTTT. It codes for CASSYSNSGAQNTGERFF.

The rearrangement uses TRBV7-9 and TRBJ2-1; TRBD2 matches at 7 bases. CDR3 length equals 15 residues. V dropped 4 bases and J dropped 4; count of bases not matched to a gene: 7. The germline gives CDR1 SEHNR, CDR2 FQNEAQ (reference sequence). This CDR3 is CASSYISGDYNEQFF. CDR3 nucleotide sequence: TGTGCCAGCAGCTACATCAGCGGGGATTACAATGAGCAGTTCTTC.

This clonotype was found a few times. V gene TRBV5-1 combines with J gene TRBJ2-1; TRBD1 aligns across 7 bases. Germline V CDR1 and CDR2: SGHRS, YFSETQ. Losses at the gene ends were 2 bases for V and 7 bases for J; bases not matched to a gene: 18. This CDR3 is built from 18 residues. The CDR3 protein is CASSFTIGGTGVVNEQFF. The CDR3 DNA sequence: TGCGCCAGCAGCTTCACTATTGGAGGAACAGGGGTGGTGAATGAGCAGTTCTTC.

This clonotype was seen repeatedly, ten times or more. The junction differs from germline at one of its ends, possibly a read error. CDR3 bases: TGTGCTAGCAGCTTAGCGGGCAGGGTAGAGACCCAGTACTTC. This sequence encodes CASSLAGRVETQYF. This sequence joins TRBV7-7 and TRBJ2-5; 7 nucleotides align to TRBD2. In germline, CDR1 is SSHAT, CDR2 FNYEAQ (reference sequence). CDR3 length: 14 amino acids. Full variable domain (rest looked up from reference TRBV7-7 and TRBJ2-5): GAGVSQSPRYKVTKRGQDVTLRCDPISSHATLYWYQQALGQGPEFLTYFNYEAQPDKSGLPSDRFSAERPEGSISTLTIQRTEQRDSAMYRCASSLAGRVETQYFGPGTRLLVL.

As to this clonotype: A read error may be the cause here, since a much bigger clone is one base away. The CDR3 is CASNLAVGGSDEQFF. In nucleotides, the CDR3 is TGCGCCAGCAACTTGGCCGTGGGGGGGAGCGATGAGCAGTTCTTC. V and J are TRBV5-1 and TRBJ2-1, with TRBD2 identical over 7 bases. The CDR3 sequence is 15 residues long. Germline V CDR1 and CDR2: SGHRS, YFSETQ.

In regard to this clonotype: A much more abundant neighbour one base away suggests this may be a read error. The chain links TRBV29-1 to TRBJ2-1; the D gene is possibly TRBD2 (6 bases). The end of the DNA fits TRBJ2-7 better, so the J call may be wrong. CDR1 is SQVTM and CDR2 is ANQGSEA in the germline V gene. The CDR3 spans 16 residues. The chain's CDR3 is CSVDLAPGSSYNEQYF. The CDR3 nucleotides are TGCAGCGTTGATTTAGCCCCCGGGAGCTCCTACAATGAGCAGTACTTC.

J is TRBJ2-1 and V is TRBV15; D may be TRBD1 (6 bases). V shed 2 bases and J shed 6 bases, with 11 bases lying between them. Germline-derived CDR1 and CDR2 are LNHNV and YYDKDF (reference sequence). This CDR3 is built from 14 residues. The CDR3 protein is CATSRRDKGNEQFF. In DNA, the CDR3 is TGTGCCACCAGCAGACGGGACAAGGGCAATGAGCAGTTCTTC. Looking up the rest from reference TRBV15 and TRBJ2-1 gives the full variable domain: DAMVIQNPRYQVTQFGKPVTLSCSQTLNHNVMYWYQQKSSQAPKLLFHYYDKDFNNEADTPDNFQSRRPNTSFCFLDIRSPGLGDTAMYLCATSRRDKGNEQFFGPGTRLTVL.

This chain links TRBV12-3 or TRBV12-4 with TRBJ1-3; 9 nucleotides agree with TRBD1. There are 14 residues in the CDR3. With V trimmed by 6 bases and J by 2 bases, 2 bases remained unmatched. DNA for the CDR3: TGTGCCAGCAGGGGACAGGGAACTGGAAACACCATATATTTT. Its protein product is CASRGQGTGNTIYF.

As for this clonotype: A much bigger clone sits one base away, suggesting this may be a read error. The chain carries TRBV15 and TRBJ1-2; D not certain. The CDR3 is made up of 12 amino acids. Per the germline V gene, CDR1 is LNHNV and CDR2 is YYDKDF (reference sequence). The DNA of the CDR3 is TGTGTCACCAGCAGAGAAGGCTATGGCTACACCTTC. This gives the protein CVTSREGYGYTF.

This clonotype has just a few counts. J is TRBJ1-1 and V is TRBV2, with 9 bases lining up with TRBD1. This CDR3 spans 16 amino acids. With V trimmed by 4 bases and J by 0 bases, 6 bases remained unmatched. The germline V gene has CDR1 SNHLY and CDR2 FYNNEI. CDR3 sequence reads: CASSGGTGGLNTEAFF. CDR3 DNA: TGTGCCAGCAGTGGGGGAACAGGGGGCTTGAACACTGAAGCTTTCTTT.

This clonotype was recorded at least ten times. J is TRBJ1-5 and V is TRBV6-1; 8 nucleotides line up with TRBD1. This CDR3 region has 17 residues. Germline loops: CDR1 MNHNS, CDR2 SASEGT. V dropped 3 bases and J dropped 0; count of bases not matched to a gene: 7. The CDR3 nucleotides read TGTGCCAGCAGTGACCGGACAGGGCTTGATAGCAATCAGCCCCAGCATTTT. Amino acid sequence: CASSDRTGLDSNQPQHF.

This clonotype was observed at least ten times. The V and J genes are TRBV20-1 and TRBJ2-3, with 8 bases that match TRBD1. CDR3 length: 14 residues. Trimming at V came to 6 bases and at J to 1 base, leaving 6 bases not matched to a gene. The V gene's germline CDR1 is DFQATT and CDR2 SNEGSKA (reference sequence). CDR3 coding DNA: TGCAGTGCAAACGACAGGGGTGGCACAGATACGCAGTATTTT. Translated: CSANDRGGTDTQYF.

This clonotype was detected many times. This sequence joins TRBV29-1 and TRBJ2-3; D call uncertain. The CDR3 loop spans 11 amino acids. Looked up from germline, CDR1 is SQVTM and CDR2 is ANQGSEA. V lost 4 bases to trimming and J lost 11 bases, with 13 bases between them. Here the CDR3 reads CSVAPQVGQYF. CDR3 nucleotides: TGCAGCGTTGCTCCCCAAGTGGGGCAGTATTTT.

This clonotype was observed at least ten times. This sequence joins TRBV19 and TRBJ2-7; D possibly corresponds to TRBD1 (6 bases). The CDR3 is made up of 14 amino acids. The germline V gene has CDR1 LNHDA and CDR2 SQIVND (reference sequence). V lost 5 bases to trimming and J lost 5 bases, with 16 bases between them. The CDR3 reads CASSSDSRSDEQYF. The CDR3 region has the DNA TGTGCCAGTAGTTCGGACAGTCGGAGCGACGAGCAGTACTTC.

This clonotype was detected ten times or more. The chain combines TRBV5-1 with TRBJ2-6; the D is unclear. This CDR3 region has 14 residues. V was cut by 8 bases and J by 0 bases, with 9 bases left in between. Germline CDR1 SGHRS, CDR2 YFSETQ. The CDR3 region has the DNA TGCGCCAGTACCCTGAGCTCTGGGGCCAACGTCCTGACTTTC. This encodes CASTLSSGANVLTF.

With regard to this clonotype: Given a much more abundant clone one base away, this may be a read error. The V gene is TRBV5-1, the J gene TRBJ2-6; D remains unclear. The V gene lost 3 bases and the J gene lost 1 base, with 11 bases spanning the gap. Germline CDR1 SGHRS, CDR2 YFSETQ. The CDR3 has 16 amino acids. The CDR3: CASSSELFSGANVLTF. CDR3 nucleotides: TGCGCCAGCAGCTCGGAACTCTTTTCTGGGGCCAACGTCCTGACTTTC.